These 24 T cell receptor beta chains share one sample of origin, sequenced in a study of T cells after yellow fever vaccination. TCRdb analysed the 5' RACE reads with MiXCR anew, one entry per CDR3 protein. The table lists 500,000 to 650,000 distinct CDR3 sequences, 9% to 15% of them singletons. The specimen was PBMCs, collected on the day of the yellow fever booster vaccination. The receptors derive from a man aged 25-45 years who received the YFV17D yellow fever vaccine.

This clonotype was detected many times. V usage is TRBV20-1 and J usage is TRBJ2-3; the D gene is possibly TRBD1 (6 bases). CDR1 DFQATT and CDR2 SNEGSKA come from the germline V gene (reference sequence). CDR3 length: 14 residues. Trimming pared 5 bases from V and 4 bases from J, leaving 16 bases between. In DNA form, the CDR3 reads TGCAGTGCTGCATCGACAGGTGTCCCAGATACGCAGTATTTT. Amino acid sequence: CSAASTGVPDTQYF.

This clonotype was counted between two and nine times. The V gene is TRBV28, the J gene TRBJ2-3; D unclear. Germline assignment: CDR1 MDHEN and CDR2 SYDVKM. Trimming removed 3 bases from V and 2 bases from J, with 12 bases in between. The CDR3 extends over 15 amino acids. The CDR3 is CASSLFGRNTDTQYF. Written as DNA, the CDR3 is TGTGCCAGCAGTTTGTTCGGCCGTAACACAGATACGCAGTATTTT.

The V call is TRBV24-1, the J call TRBJ2-5; perhaps TRBD2 as D (5 bases). V lost 0 bases and J lost 5, with 9 bases in between. Germline V lookup: CDR1 KGHDR, CDR2 SFDVKD. The CDR3 has 14 residues. The DNA of the CDR3 is TGTGCCACCAGTGATTTGCGGGGTTGGGAGACCCAGTACTTC. This translates into CATSDLRGWETQYF.

This sequence joins TRBV6-5 and TRBJ2-2; D might be TRBD1 (6 bases). V lost 0 bases, J lost 7 bases, and 15 bases lay in between. CDR3 size: 16 residues. Germline CDR1 is MNHEY and CDR2 is SVGAGI. The CDR3 coding sequence is TGTGCCAGCAGTTACTCGATCGGCCAGGGGATCGGGGAGCTGTTTTTT. This translates into CASSYSIGQGIGELFF.

V and J are TRBV7-2 and TRBJ2-5; 8 bases match TRBD1. This CDR3 is built from 17 residues. From germline, CDR1 is SGHTA and CDR2 FQGNSA. V was pared by 5 bases and J by 5 bases, with 16 bases of the junction left unmatched. DNA of the CDR3: TGTGCCAGCAGCCCGCAGGGGGCCAGGGGGGCCTTGGAGACCCAGTACTTC. It is translated as CASSPQGARGALETQYF.

The rearrangement joins TRBV6-1 to TRBJ2-1; 8 bases line up with TRBD2. This CDR3 region has 15 residues. With 6 bases clipped from V and 3 bases from J, the junction kept 7 bases outside the gene matches. CDR1 and CDR2 (germline): MNHNS, SASEGT. DNA for the CDR3: TGTGCCAGCAGGTCTTATAGCGGGATCTACAATGAGCAGTTCTTC. It is translated as CASRSYSGIYNEQFF.

In its sample, this clonotype was seen a few times. The chain carries TRBV7-2 and TRBJ2-1, with TRBD2 matching 8 bases. The CDR3 spans 14 residues. V gave up 7 bases and J gave up 2 bases; unmatched junction bases: 4. The germline CDR1 and CDR2 sequences are SGHTA and FQGNSA. The CDR3 loop reads CASKREGPYNEQFF. CDR3 in DNA: TGTGCCAGCAAACGGGAGGGCCCCTACAATGAGCAGTTCTTC.

This clonotype was recorded a few times. The CDR3 coding sequence is TGTGCCATCAGTATAGGACAGGGGGCCAATGAGCAGTTCTTC. Translated, it gives CAISIGQGANEQFF. The chain carries TRBV10-3 and TRBJ2-1; TRBD1 agrees at 11 bases. With V trimmed by 5 bases and J by 6 bases, 3 bases remained unmatched. The CDR3 spans 14 residues. Germline CDR1 reads ENHRY; CDR2 reads SYGVKD.

In this sample, this clonotype turned up a few times. The chain joins TRBV7-2 to TRBJ2-3; D tentatively reads TRBD1 or TRBD2 (6 bases each). This CDR3 comprises 16 residues. Germline V gene data show CDR1 as SGHTA and CDR2 as FQGNSA. Deletions cut 7 bases from V and 0 bases from J, with 17 bases between. CDR3 nucleotides: TGTGCCAGCAAGAACGGGGTGGGGGGCAGCACAGATACGCAGTATTTT. It is translated as CASKNGVGGSTDTQYF. The full variable domain, completed using reference TRBV7-2 and TRBJ2-3, is GAGVSQSPSNKVTEKGKDVELRCDPISGHTALYWYRQSLGQGLEFLIYFQGNSAPDKSGLPSDRFSAERTGGSVSTLTIQRTQQEDSAVYLCASKNGVGGSTDTQYFGPGTRLTVL.

V is TRBV7-2 and J is TRBJ2-1, with 14 bases matching TRBD2. With V trimmed by 6 bases and J by 9 bases, 7 bases remained unmatched. CDR1 is SGHTA, CDR2 FQGNSA, per germline. The CDR3 consists of 15 residues. CDR3 in DNA: TGTGCCAGCAGGTTCGGACTAGCGGGAGGAGGTGAGCAGTTCTTC. It specifies CASRFGLAGGGEQFF.

This sequence joins TRBV12-3 or TRBV12-4 and TRBJ1-5; D uncertain. The CDR3 covers 15 residues. Trimming cost V 2 bases and J 6 bases, with 14 bases left between them. The CDR3 DNA sequence: TGTGCCAGCAGTTTACGCGGAGCGCTGGGTCAGCCCCAGCATTTT. Protein: CASSLRGALGQPQHF.

There are a few counts of this clonotype. The chain carries TRBV11-1 and TRBJ2-5; D might be TRBD1 or TRBD2, each matching 5 bases. Trimming shortened V by 4 bases and J by 5 bases, and 32 bases separated the two germline ends. There are 20 residues in the CDR3. The germline gives CDR1 SGHAT, CDR2 FQDESV (reference sequence). The DNA of the CDR3 is TGTGCCAGCAGCTCCCAACTTACTTCACCGGGACGCACCCCAACGGAGACCCAGTACTTC. Residues: CASSSQLTSPGRTPTETQYF. Looking up the rest from reference TRBV11-1 and TRBJ2-5 gives the full variable domain: EAEVAQSPRYKITEKSQAVAFWCDPISGHATLYWYRQILGQGPELLVQFQDESVVDDSQLPKDRFSAERLKGVDSTLKIQPAELGDSAMYLCASSSQLTSPGRTPTETQYFGPGTRLLVL.

J is TRBJ2-2 and V is TRBV12-3 or TRBV12-4, with D perhaps TRBD1 or TRBD2 (5 bases each). Deletions cut 8 bases from V and 1 base from J, with 8 bases between. The CDR3 sequence is 13 residues long. The CDR3 sequence is CASGTENTGELFF. CDR3 coding DNA: TGTGCCAGCGGGACCGAGAACACCGGGGAGCTGTTTTTT.

This clonotype has just a few counts. This sequence joins TRBV3-1 and TRBJ2-2, with 8 nucleotides matching TRBD1. Germline V gene sequence: CDR1 LGHDT, CDR2 YNNKEL (reference sequence). The V and J ends lost 11 bases and 4 bases, in that order; junction bases with no gene match: 9. The CDR3 runs to 14 residues. This CDR3 is CAAAGRGRTGELFF. CDR3 sequence (DNA): TGTGCCGCCGCGGGCAGGGGGCGCACCGGGGAGCTGTTTTTT.

V and J are TRBV5-6 and TRBJ2-7; D is ambiguous. Trimming left V 4 bases short and J 2 bases short, with 13 bases between. CDR3 length equals 14 residues. In germline, CDR1 is SGHDT, CDR2 YYEEEE. CDR3 amino acids: CASSPAVTAYEQYF. The CDR3, as DNA: TGTGCCAGCAGCCCGGCCGTCACAGCCTACGAGCAGTACTTC.

The gene calls are TRBV3-1 and TRBJ2-3, with a weak D call TRBD1 (6 bases). Germline-derived CDR1 and CDR2 are LGHDT and YNNKEL (reference sequence). The V gene lost 5 bases and the J gene lost 5 bases, with 23 bases spanning the gap. The CDR3 runs 17 residues. The CDR3 loop is CASSKGVPGPNQDTQYF. CDR3 DNA sequence: TGTGCCAGCAGCAAGGGGGTCCCCGGGCCCAACCAAGATACGCAGTATTTT.

The CDR3 sequence is CASSDAATNYEQYF. DNA of the CDR3: TGTGCCAGCAGCGACGCGGCTACCAACTACGAGCAGTACTTC. This sequence joins TRBV7-2 and TRBJ2-7, with D uncertain. Trimming took 5 bases from V and 3 from J, leaving 14 bases between them. The germline gives CDR1 SGHTA, CDR2 FQGNSA. The CDR3 runs to 14 residues.

This clonotype showed up just a few times. The CDR3 coding sequence is TGTGCCAGCAGAACTACGACAGACCAAGAGACCCAGTACTTC. Translating it yields CASRTTTDQETQYF. The V and J genes are TRBV6-1 and TRBJ2-5; a possible D gene is TRBD1 (5 bases). CDR1 is MNHNS and CDR2 is SASEGT in the germline V gene. CDR3 length equals 14 residues. Trimming took off 6 bases at V and 0 bases at J, with 11 bases between the two ends.

CDR3 loop: CASSAGTKEKLFF. The CDR3 DNA reads as TGTGCCAGCAGTGCCGGGACAAAAGAAAAACTGTTTTTT. The V gene is TRBV12-3 or TRBV12-4, the J gene TRBJ1-4; TRBD1 might be the D (6 bases). The V and J ends lost 5 bases and 8 bases respectively, with 12 bases between them. This CDR3 is built from 13 residues.

This chain connects TRBV5-1 to TRBJ2-7; unclear D gene. Looked up from germline, CDR1 is SGHRS and CDR2 is YFSETQ. With 0 bases removed from V and 2 bases from J, the gap between germline ends came to 12 bases. The CDR3 contains 15 residues. For the CDR3, the DNA is TGCGCCAGCAGCTTGGGCCAGCCTCGGGCCTACGAGCAGTACTTC. This gives the protein CASSLGQPRAYEQYF.

The rearrangement joins TRBV3-1 to TRBJ1-5; a weak D match, TRBD1 (6 bases). With 2 bases removed from V and 6 bases from J, the gap between germline ends came to 11 bases. Germline CDR1 reads LGHDT; CDR2 reads YNNKEL (reference sequence). The CDR3 is 14 residues long. The CDR3 region has the DNA TGTGCCAGCAGCCAAAGTGGGACACTTCAGCCCCAGCATTTT. Amino acids: CASSQSGTLQPQHF.

The genes are TRBV11-2 and TRBJ1-6; unclear D gene. The length of the CDR3 is 15 residues. Trimming left V 0 bases short and J 6 bases short, with 9 bases between. The germline V gene encodes CDR1 SGHAT and CDR2 FQNNGV. The CDR3 coding sequence is TGTGCCAGCAGCTTAGATCGTTGGGTTAATTCACCCCTCCACTTT. It yields the protein CASSLDRWVNSPLHF.

The chain recombines TRBV6-1 with TRBJ2-1, with 11 bases identical to TRBD2. J gave up 4 bases and V 5 bases, and 10 bases lay outside the gene matches. The CDR3 is 17 amino acids. Germline lookup yields CDR1 MNHNS and CDR2 SASEGT. The CDR3 here is CASSKLAGAPRYNEQFF. The CDR3 region has the DNA TGTGCCAGCAGTAAACTAGCGGGGGCCCCTAGGTACAATGAGCAGTTCTTC.

The J gene is TRBJ2-1, the V gene TRBV12-5; weak D call: TRBD1 (6 bases). CDR3 length equals 22 residues. V was trimmed by 1 base and J by 0 bases, leaving 28 bases between them. Germline V gene data show CDR1 as LGHNT and CDR2 as FRNRAP. The CDR3 region has the DNA TGTGCTAGTGGTTTGGGAACAAAACAGGGAACCACATTCAGAGACTCCTACAATGAGCAGTTCTTC. Translation gives CASGLGTKQGTTFRDSYNEQFF.